This T cell receptor beta chain stems from a study of T cells in Graves' hyperthyroidism and ophthalmopathy. Study findings and constraints: Most thyroid clonotypes that were expanded above 0.001 also turned up in blood. A model of 13 V-J pairs discriminated ophthalmopathy from stable hyperthyroidism.

The CDR3 totals 13 residues. Germline values: CDR1 DFQATT, CDR2 SNEGSKA (reference sequence). V was clipped by 6 bases and J by 5 bases; unmatched bases: 3. TCR beta CDR3 regions were amplified from RNA transcripts. Carried out on the TCR CDR3, a first-round RT-PCR used the HTBI primer set. Each CDR3 protein is one row after TCRdb ran MiXCR on the multiplex PCR reads. The sample consists of almost 50,000 distinct CDR3 sequences, roughly 51% of them appearing once. Patients aged 18 to 65 with hyperthyroidism were newly diagnosed, with duration under 2 months. With respect to this clonotype: The antigen remains undetermined.

V and J are TRBV20-1 and TRBJ1-4; 10 bases map to TRBD1. Source material: peripheral blood or thyroid tissue (not recorded which). The TCR comes from a man in his late teens or twenties with Graves' hyperthyroidism. The CDR3 spells CSAQGQGNEKLFF. Here the CDR3 DNA reads TGCAGTGCACAGGGACAGGGGAATGAAAAACTGTTTTTT.